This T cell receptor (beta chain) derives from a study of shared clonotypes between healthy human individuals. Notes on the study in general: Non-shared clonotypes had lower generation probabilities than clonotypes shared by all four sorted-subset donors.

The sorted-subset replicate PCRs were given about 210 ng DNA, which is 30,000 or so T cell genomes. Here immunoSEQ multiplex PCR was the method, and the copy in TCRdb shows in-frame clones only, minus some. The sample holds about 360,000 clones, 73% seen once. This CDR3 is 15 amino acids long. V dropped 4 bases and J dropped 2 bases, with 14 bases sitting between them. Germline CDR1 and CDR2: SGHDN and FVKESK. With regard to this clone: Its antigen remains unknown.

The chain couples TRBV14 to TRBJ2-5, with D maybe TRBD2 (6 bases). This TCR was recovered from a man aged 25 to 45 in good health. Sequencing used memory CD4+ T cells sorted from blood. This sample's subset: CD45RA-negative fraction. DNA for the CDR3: TGTGCCAGCAGCCGGGGGGAGAGACCTCAAGAGACCCAGTACTTC. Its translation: CASSRGERPQETQYF.